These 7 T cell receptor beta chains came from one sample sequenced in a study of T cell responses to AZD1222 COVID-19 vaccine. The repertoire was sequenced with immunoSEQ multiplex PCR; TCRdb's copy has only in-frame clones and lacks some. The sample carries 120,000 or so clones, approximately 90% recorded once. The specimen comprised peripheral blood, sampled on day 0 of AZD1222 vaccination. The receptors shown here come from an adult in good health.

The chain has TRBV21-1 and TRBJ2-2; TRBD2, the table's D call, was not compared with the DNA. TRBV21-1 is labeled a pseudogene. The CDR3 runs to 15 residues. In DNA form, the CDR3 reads TGTGCCAGCTTAGTATGGCTAGGGAGCACCGGGGAGCTGTTTTTT. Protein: CASLVWLGSTGELFF.

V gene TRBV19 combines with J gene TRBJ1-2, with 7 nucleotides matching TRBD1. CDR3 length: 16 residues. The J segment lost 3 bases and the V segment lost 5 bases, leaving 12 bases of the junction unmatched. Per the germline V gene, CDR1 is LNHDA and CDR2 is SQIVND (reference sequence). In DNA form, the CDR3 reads TGTGCCAGTAGTCCTAAACCCCGGGACAGTTACTATGGCTACACCTTC. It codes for CASSPKPRDSYYGYTF.

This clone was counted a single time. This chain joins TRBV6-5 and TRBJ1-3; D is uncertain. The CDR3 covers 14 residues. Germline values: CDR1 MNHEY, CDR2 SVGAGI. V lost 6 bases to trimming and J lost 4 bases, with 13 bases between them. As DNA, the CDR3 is TGTGCCAGCAGAGACGACGTGGTCGGAAACACCATATATTTT. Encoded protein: CASRDDVVGNTIYF.

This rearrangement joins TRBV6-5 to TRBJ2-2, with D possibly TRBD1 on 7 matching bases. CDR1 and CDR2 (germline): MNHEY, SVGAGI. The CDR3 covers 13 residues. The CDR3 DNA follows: TGTGCGGAGGGACAGACGAACACCGGGGAGCTGTTTTTT. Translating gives CAEGQTNTGELFF.

Here the CDR3 reads CAWTRDSDGYTF. In DNA form, the CDR3 reads TGTGCCTGGACCCGGGACAGCGATGGCTACACCTTC. V is TRBV30 and J is TRBJ1-2; 7 nucleotides align to TRBD1. Germline values: CDR1 GTSNPN, CDR2 SVGIG (reference sequence). V lost 4 bases and J lost 6; bases outside the gene matches: 5. CDR3 length: 12 residues.

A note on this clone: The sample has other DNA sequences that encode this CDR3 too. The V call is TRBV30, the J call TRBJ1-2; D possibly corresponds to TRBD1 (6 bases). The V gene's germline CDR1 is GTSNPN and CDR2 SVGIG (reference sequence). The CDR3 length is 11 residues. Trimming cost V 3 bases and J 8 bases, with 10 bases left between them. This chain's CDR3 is CAWSLGGGYTF. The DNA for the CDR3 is TGTGCCTGGAGCCTAGGGGGGGGCTACACCTTC. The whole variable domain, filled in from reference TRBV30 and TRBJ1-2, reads SQTIHQWPATLVQPVGSPLSLECTVEGTSNPNLYWYRQAAGRGLQLLFYSVGIGQISSEVPQNLSASRPQDRQFILSSKKLLLSDSGFYLCAWSLGGGYTFGSGTRLTVV.

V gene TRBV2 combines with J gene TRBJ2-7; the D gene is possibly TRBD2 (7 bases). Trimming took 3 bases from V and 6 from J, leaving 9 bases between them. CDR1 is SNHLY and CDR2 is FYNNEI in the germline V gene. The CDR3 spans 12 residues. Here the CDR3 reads CASSDGGREQYF. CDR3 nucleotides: TGTGCCAGCAGTGACGGGGGGCGCGAGCAGTACTTC.